This entry concerns a single T cell receptor beta chain. TCRdb keeps only in-frame clones here, not all; method: immunoSEQ multiplex PCR. The top ten hold 4.5% to 6.5% of the sample, which has under 85,000 clones, around 73% seen once. The CDR3 is 15 residues long. V lost 4 bases to trimming and J lost 0 bases, with 12 bases between them. Germline lookup yields CDR1 LGHNA and CDR2 YSLEER. This entry belongs to a study of PD-1 blockade in mismatch repair-deficient tumors. The source is an adult with mismatch repair-deficient cancer. The gene calls are TRBV4-3 and TRBJ1-1; D gene unclear. The sample consisted of peripheral blood, taken 2 weeks after starting pembrolizumab. Written as DNA, the CDR3 is TGCGCCAGCAGCCGAGCTCTGGGGATGAACACTGAAGCTTTCTTT. Protein product: CASSRALGMNTEAFF.